The entry below gives a single T cell receptor beta chain sequence along with its context. Only in-frame clones appear in the TCRdb table, and some are missing; sequencing was by immunoSEQ multiplex PCR. The table records more than 70,000 clones, approximately 91% of them present only once. The data belong to a study of T cells in tuberculosis. Germline CDR1 is MGHRA and CDR2 is YSYEKL. V lost 3 bases and J lost 0, with 13 bases in between. The CDR3 runs 16 residues. Sorting used thawed, overnight-rested PBMC stained with anti-CD3, a viability dye and GMM-loaded CD1B tetramer. C32 glucose monomycolate from Rhodococcus equi was loaded onto the CD1B tetramers.

This receptor was obtained from an adult woman with latent tuberculosis. J is TRBJ2-3 and V is TRBV4-1; D is ambiguous. Sequencing was performed on CD1b-GMM tetramer-negative cells sorted from PBMCs. This CDR3 reads CASSHIGEISTDTQYF. CDR3 nucleotides: TGCGCCAGCAGCCACATAGGAGAGATTAGCACAGATACGCAGTATTTT.